These 18 T cell receptor beta chains were all obtained from the same sample, sequenced in a study of T cells in Graves' hyperthyroidism and ophthalmopathy. Template material for amplifying TCR beta CDR3 regions consisted of RNA transcripts. With the HTBI primer set, the TCR CDR3 went through a first round of RT-PCR. TCRdb reprocessed the multiplex PCR reads via MiXCR and lists one record per CDR3 protein. This sample carries approximately 700,000 distinct CDR3 sequences, 45% of them seen once, and the ten largest clones take less than 9%. Sequenced input: peripheral blood or thyroid tissue (not recorded which). All receptors come from an adult man with Graves' disease, either hyperthyroidism or ophthalmopathy (not recorded which).

This clonotype came up many times. The chain joins TRBV7-9 to TRBJ2-7; D not certain. The germline V and J ends were trimmed by 5 bases and 0 bases, with 8 bases remaining between them. CDR3 length equals 13 residues. The germline gives CDR1 SEHNR, CDR2 FQNEAQ (reference sequence). The CDR3 spells CASSDPGSYEQYF. DNA for the CDR3: TGTGCCAGCAGCGATCCGGGCTCCTACGAGCAGTACTTC.

This chain uses TRBV12-3 or TRBV12-4 with TRBJ1-1; 8 nucleotides line up with TRBD1. The CDR3 extends over 14 amino acids. J was trimmed by 1 base and V by 7 bases; bases with no gene match: 5. CDR3 sequence reads: CASTLDRGNTEAFF. DNA of the CDR3: TGTGCCAGCACCCTCGACAGGGGGAACACTGAAGCTTTCTTT.

The V call is TRBV6-1, the J call TRBJ1-1; D is ambiguous. The CDR3 spans 12 residues. Deletions cut 4 bases from V and 3 bases from J, with 6 bases between. The germline CDR1 and CDR2 sequences are MNHNS and SASEGT. CDR3 amino acids: CASSGGYTEAFF. CDR3 coding DNA: TGTGCCAGCAGTGGAGGGTACACTGAAGCTTTCTTT.

The V gene is TRBV15, the J gene TRBJ1-3, with D possibly being TRBD1 (5 bases). Trimming took 3 bases from V and 8 from J, leaving 14 bases between them. There are 14 residues in the CDR3. The V gene's germline CDR1 is LNHNV and CDR2 YYDKDF (reference sequence). CDR3 protein: CATSSGLAGDTIYF. The CDR3 DNA follows: TGTGCCACCAGCAGTGGGCTAGCGGGGGACACCATATATTTT. Drawing the rest from reference TRBV15 and TRBJ1-3, the complete variable domain is DAMVIQNPRYQVTQFGKPVTLSCSQTLNHNVMYWYQQKSSQAPKLLFHYYDKDFNNEADTPDNFQSRRPNTSFCFLDIRSPGLGDTAMYLCATSSGLAGDTIYFGEGSWLTVV.

This clonotype came up many times. This chain uses TRBV29-1 with TRBJ1-2, with 12 bases fitting TRBD1. The CDR3 covers 13 residues. The junction had 4 bases not matched to a gene; V was cut back by 7 bases and J by 4 bases. Germline CDR1 reads SQVTM; CDR2 reads ANQGSEA. The CDR3 DNA sequence: TGCAGCGGTGGGACAGGGGGCCGCTATGGCTACACCTTC. Residues: CSGGTGGRYGYTF.

This clonotype was observed many times. V is TRBV29-1 and J is TRBJ1-2, with a possible D match to TRBD1 (5 bases). V lost 6 bases to trimming and J lost 0 bases, with 11 bases between them. The CDR3 totals 13 residues. CDR1 and CDR2 (germline): SQVTM, ANQGSEA. For the CDR3, the DNA is TGCAGCGTCAGACTGACAGCTAACTATGGCTACACCTTC. As protein: CSVRLTANYGYTF.

This clonotype has only a few counts. The rearrangement joins TRBV5-1 to TRBJ2-7; 10 bases fit TRBD1. V trimming: 3 bases; J trimming: 4 bases; junction bases outside the gene matches: 4. Germline V gene lookup returns CDR1 SGHRS and CDR2 YFSETQ. The CDR3 is 14 amino acids. CDR3 nucleotide sequence: TGCGCCAGCAGCTCGGACAGGGGGGGGTACGAGCAGTACTTC. This translates into CASSSDRGGYEQYF.

Here the CDR3 reads CASSYRVNYGYTF. The CDR3 DNA reads as TGTGCCAGCAGCTACAGGGTTAACTATGGCTACACCTTC. This chain connects TRBV7-2 to TRBJ1-2, with D possibly being TRBD1 (6 bases). Germline V gene sequence: CDR1 SGHTA, CDR2 FQGNSA. Trimming removed 4 bases at V and 1 base at J, with 7 bases between. This CDR3 has 13 residues.

The V gene is TRBV9, the J gene TRBJ2-5; TRBD1 or TRBD2 may be the D gene (5 bases each). This CDR3 has 14 residues. Germline values: CDR1 SGDLS, CDR2 YYNGEE. Trimming removed 0 bases from V and 5 bases from J, with 11 bases in between. CDR3 residues: CASSVDEGRETQYF. The CDR3 DNA sequence: TGTGCCAGCAGCGTAGATGAGGGGCGGGAGACCCAGTACTTC.

CDR3 nucleotides: TGCGCCAGCAGCCTGACAGGGTTCGAGACTGAAGCTTTCTTT. Its protein product is CASSLTGFETEAFF. This sequence joins TRBV5-1 and TRBJ1-1, with 7 bases fitting TRBD1. The CDR3 contains 14 residues. Trimming at V came to 4 bases and at J to 5 bases, leaving 8 bases not matched to a gene. Germline CDR1 SGHRS, CDR2 YFSETQ.

This clonotype was detected a few times. The chain employs TRBV7-8 and TRBJ2-7, with 8 bases lining up with TRBD1. Germline V gives CDR1 SGHVS, CDR2 FQNEAQ. The CDR3 is 16 residues long. The V and J ends lost 3 bases and 2 bases, in that order; junction bases with no gene match: 9. The CDR3 sequence: CASSFGGRGQTYEQYF. CDR3 coding DNA: TGTGCCAGCAGCTTCGGGGGCAGGGGGCAGACCTACGAGCAGTACTTC.

This clonotype was seen just once. This chain uses TRBV14 with TRBJ1-2, with 7 nucleotides matching TRBD1. There are 16 residues in the CDR3. Per germline, CDR1 SGHDN and CDR2 FVKESK. The J segment lost 1 base and the V segment lost 3 bases, leaving 8 bases of the junction unmatched. CDR3 DNA: TGTGCCAGCAGCCATAATCTGGGACAGAGTAACTATGGCTACACCTTC. It codes for CASSHNLGQSNYGYTF.

This chain connects TRBV24-1 to TRBJ2-7; D assignment may be TRBD1 or TRBD2 (7 bases each). V was trimmed by 5 bases and J by 6 bases, leaving 19 bases between them. Germline-derived CDR1 and CDR2 are KGHDR and SFDVKD. The CDR3 extends over 15 amino acids. This CDR3 reads CATSGWGGQRGEQYF. The CDR3, as DNA: TGTGCCACCAGTGGTTGGGGGGGACAGAGGGGCGAGCAGTACTTC.

This clonotype was seen only a few times. The rearrangement links TRBV20-1 to TRBJ2-7; 8 bases are shared with TRBD1. The germline gives CDR1 DFQATT, CDR2 SNEGSKA (reference sequence). The junction had 10 bases not matched to a gene; V was cut back by 3 bases and J by 3 bases. The CDR3 totals 15 residues. The CDR3 DNA reads as TGCAGTGCTAGCCCCTACAGGGGGATGTTCTACGAGCAGTACTTC. Amino acid sequence: CSASPYRGMFYEQYF.

This clonotype has just a few counts. The chain is built from TRBV12-3 or TRBV12-4 and TRBJ1-4; a weak D match, TRBD1 (5 bases). The CDR3 runs to 13 residues. V was clipped by 6 bases and J by 9 bases, with 14 bases between them. This CDR3 reads CASSEQGGQKLFF. The CDR3 DNA reads as TGTGCCAGCAGCGAGCAGGGAGGTCAAAAACTGTTTTTT.

J is TRBJ2-7 and V is TRBV7-9, with D possibly matching TRBD1 (6 bases). Trimming shortened V by 7 bases and J by 2 bases, and 18 bases separated the two germline ends. This CDR3 contains 15 residues. Germline V lookup: CDR1 SEHNR, CDR2 FQNEAQ (reference sequence). CDR3 DNA sequence: TGTGCCAGCATCCTTATGGACAGCCATCCCTACGAGCAGTACTTC. The encoded protein is CASILMDSHPYEQYF.

This clonotype has just one count. This chain links TRBV10-2 with TRBJ1-5, with D hard to call. The CDR3 spans 13 residues. The germline gives CDR1 WSHSY, CDR2 SAAADI. Trimming shortened V by 8 bases and J by 11 bases, and 19 bases separated the two germline ends. For the CDR3, the DNA is TGCGCCAGCCGACTAGCGGGAGAAAAGACCCAGCATTTT. Translation gives CASRLAGEKTQHF.

This clonotype was picked up a small number of times. This chain joins TRBV12-5 and TRBJ1-5; D not resolved. Germline CDR1 reads LGHNT; CDR2 reads FRNRAP. Trimming took off 4 bases at V and 8 bases at J, with 9 bases between the two ends. The CDR3 runs 12 residues. The CDR3 protein is CASGSTFEPQHF. Here the CDR3 DNA reads TGTGCTAGTGGTTCGACCTTTGAGCCCCAGCATTTT. The full variable domain, in which reference TRBV12-5 and TRBJ1-5 provide the parts outside the CDR3, is DARVTQTPRHKVTEMGQEVTMRCQPILGHNTVFWYRQTMMQGLELLAYFRNRAPLDDSGMPKDRFSAEMPDATLATLKIQPSEPRDSAVYFCASGSTFEPQHFGDGTRLSIL.